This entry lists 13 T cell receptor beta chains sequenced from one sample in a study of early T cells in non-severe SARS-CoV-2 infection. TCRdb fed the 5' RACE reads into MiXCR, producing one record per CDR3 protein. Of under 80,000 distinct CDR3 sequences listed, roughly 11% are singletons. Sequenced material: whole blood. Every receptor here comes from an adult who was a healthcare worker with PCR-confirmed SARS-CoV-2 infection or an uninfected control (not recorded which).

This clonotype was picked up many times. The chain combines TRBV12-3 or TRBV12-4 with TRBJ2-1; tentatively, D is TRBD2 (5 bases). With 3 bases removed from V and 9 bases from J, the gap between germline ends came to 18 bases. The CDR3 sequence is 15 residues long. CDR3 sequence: CASSFGPGRAPEQFF. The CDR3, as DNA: TGTGCCAGCAGTTTTGGGCCCGGGCGGGCGCCTGAGCAGTTCTTC.

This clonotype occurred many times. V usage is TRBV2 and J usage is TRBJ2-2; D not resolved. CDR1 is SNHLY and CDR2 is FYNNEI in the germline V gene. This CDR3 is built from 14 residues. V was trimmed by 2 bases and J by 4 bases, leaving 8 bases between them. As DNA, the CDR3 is TGTGCCAGCAGTGAACGAATGATCACCGGGGAGCTGTTTTTT. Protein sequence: CASSERMITGELFF.

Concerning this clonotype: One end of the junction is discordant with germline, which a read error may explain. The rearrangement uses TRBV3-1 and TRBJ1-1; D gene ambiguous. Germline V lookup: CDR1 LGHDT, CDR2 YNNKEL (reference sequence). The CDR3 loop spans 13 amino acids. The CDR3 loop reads CAGSSGTNTEAFF. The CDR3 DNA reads TGTGCCGGCAGCTCGGGCACGAACACTGAAGCTTTCTTT.

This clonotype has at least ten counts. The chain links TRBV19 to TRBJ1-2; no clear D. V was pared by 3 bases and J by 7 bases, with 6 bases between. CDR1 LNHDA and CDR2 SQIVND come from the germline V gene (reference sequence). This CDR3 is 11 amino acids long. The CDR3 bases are TGTGCCAGTAGTATGGTTGGTGGCTACACCTTC. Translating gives CASSMVGGYTF.

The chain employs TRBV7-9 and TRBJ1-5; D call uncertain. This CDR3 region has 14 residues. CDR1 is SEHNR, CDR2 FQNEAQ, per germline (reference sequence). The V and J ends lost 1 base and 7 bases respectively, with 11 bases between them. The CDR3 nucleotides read TGTGCCAGCAGCTTAGAAGGGTCCAGACAGCCCCAGCATTTT. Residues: CASSLEGSRQPQHF.

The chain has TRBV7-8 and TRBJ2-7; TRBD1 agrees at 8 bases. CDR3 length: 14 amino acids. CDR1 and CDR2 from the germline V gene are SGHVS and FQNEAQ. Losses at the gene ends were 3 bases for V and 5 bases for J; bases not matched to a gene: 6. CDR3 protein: CASSFGQGFNEQYF. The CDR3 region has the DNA TGTGCCAGCAGCTTCGGACAGGGTTTCAACGAGCAGTACTTC.

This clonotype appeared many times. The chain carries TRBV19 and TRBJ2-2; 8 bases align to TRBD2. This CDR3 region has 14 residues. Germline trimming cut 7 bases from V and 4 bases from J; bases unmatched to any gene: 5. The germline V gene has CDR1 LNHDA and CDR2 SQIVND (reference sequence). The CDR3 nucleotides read TGTGCCAGTAAATCCGGGGGGGGCACCGGGGAGCTGTTTTTT. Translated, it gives CASKSGGGTGELFF. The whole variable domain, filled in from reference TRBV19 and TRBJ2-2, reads DGGITQSPKYLFRKEGQNVTLSCEQNLNHDAMYWYRQDPGQGLRLIYYSQIVNDFQKGDIAEGYSVSREKKESFPLTVTSAQKNPTAFYLCASKSGGGTGELFFGEGSRLTVL.

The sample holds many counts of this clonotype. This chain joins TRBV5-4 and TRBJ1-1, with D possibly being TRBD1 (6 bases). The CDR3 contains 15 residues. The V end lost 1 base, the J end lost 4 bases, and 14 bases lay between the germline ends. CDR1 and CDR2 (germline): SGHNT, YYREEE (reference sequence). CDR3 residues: CASSLRGRYGTEAFF. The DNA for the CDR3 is TGTGCCAGCAGCTTGAGGGGGAGGTACGGCACTGAAGCTTTCTTT.

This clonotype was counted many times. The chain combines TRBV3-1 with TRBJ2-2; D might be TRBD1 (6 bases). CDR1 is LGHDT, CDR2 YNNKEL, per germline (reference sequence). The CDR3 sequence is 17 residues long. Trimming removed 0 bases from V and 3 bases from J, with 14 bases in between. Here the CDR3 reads CASSQERDTSHTGELFF. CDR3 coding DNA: TGTGCCAGCAGCCAAGAAAGGGACACGTCTCACACCGGGGAGCTGTTTTTT.

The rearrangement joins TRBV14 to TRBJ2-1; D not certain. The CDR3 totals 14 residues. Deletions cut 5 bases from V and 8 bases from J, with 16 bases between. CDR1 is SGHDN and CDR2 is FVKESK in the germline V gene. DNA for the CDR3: TGTGCCAGCAGCTCAAGCTGGCGGCGCCATGAGCAGTTCTTC. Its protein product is CASSSSWRRHEQFF. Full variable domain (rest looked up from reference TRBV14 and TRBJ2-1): EAGVTQFPSHSVIEKGQTVTLRCDPISGHDNLYWYRRVMGKEIKFLLHFVKESKQDESGMPNNRFLAERTGGTYSTLKVQPAELEDSGVYFCASSSSWRRHEQFFGPGTRLTVL.

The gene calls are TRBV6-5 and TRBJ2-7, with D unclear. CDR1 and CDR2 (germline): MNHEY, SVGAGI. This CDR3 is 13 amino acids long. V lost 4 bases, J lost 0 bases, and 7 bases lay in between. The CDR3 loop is CASSSRSSYEQYF. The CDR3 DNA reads TGTGCCAGCAGTTCTAGAAGCTCCTACGAGCAGTACTTC.

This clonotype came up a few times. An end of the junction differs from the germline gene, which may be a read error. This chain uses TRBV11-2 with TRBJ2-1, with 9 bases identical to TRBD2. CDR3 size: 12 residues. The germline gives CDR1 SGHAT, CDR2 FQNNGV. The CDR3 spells CASSLEREGRVF. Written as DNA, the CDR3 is TGTGCCAGCAGCTTAGAGCGGGAGGGCCGAGTGTTC.

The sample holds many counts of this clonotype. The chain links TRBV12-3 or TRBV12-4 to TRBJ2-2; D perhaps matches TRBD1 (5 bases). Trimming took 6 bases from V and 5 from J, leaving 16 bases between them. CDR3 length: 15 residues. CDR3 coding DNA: TGTGCCAGCAGCATTGACAGAATGAGGACCGGGGAGCTGTTTTTT. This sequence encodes CASSIDRMRTGELFF.